This TCR beta chain was documented in a study of shared clonotypes between healthy human individuals. For the study at large: Three plates were used per donor for CD4 naive, three for CD4 memory, two for CD8 naive and one for CD8 memory. General observations from the study: Shared clonotypes across all four donors exceeded non-shared ones in generation probability.

The assay was immunoSEQ multiplex PCR, and TCRdb's table has in-frame clones only and misses some. The profile shows about 1 million clones, 70% to 80% of them singletons. This CDR3 comprises 14 residues. Germline-derived CDR1 and CDR2 are MGHDK and SYGVNS. Deletions cut 7 bases from V and 4 bases from J, with 11 bases between. Of note for this clone: Its target is not known.

V gene TRBV25-1 combines with J gene TRBJ1-6; possible D gene TRBD1, 6 bases. This TCR was recovered from a man aged 18 to 30 in good health. Some clones in this sample may be carry-over from other donors' samples. The specimen sequenced was memory CD4+ T cells from PBMCs. Subset specified: CD45RA-negative fraction. The CDR3 DNA sequence: TGTGCCAGCATTGGAGGGGGATATAATTCACCCCTCCACTTT. It yields the protein CASIGGGYNSPLHF.